This TCR beta chain was observed in a study of PD-L1 blockade in urothelial cancer. The repertoire was sequenced with immunoSEQ multiplex PCR; TCRdb's copy has only in-frame clones and lacks some. The sample holds roughly 43,000 clones, about four fifths seen once. Germline CDR1 MNHEY, CDR2 SMNVEV (reference sequence). The CDR3 is 18 residues long. The trim removed 7 bases at V and 1 base at J, leaving 10 bases unmatched. This clone has a single count. Here the sequenced sample was PBMCs, taken around atezolizumab (anti-PD-L1) treatment. The source is a man between 65 and 85 years old with urothelial cancer. The J gene is TRBJ2-6, the V gene TRBV27; 10 bases agree with TRBD1. The chain's CDR3 is CASTTRDRGKSGANVLTF. The CDR3 nucleotides are TGTGCCAGCACAACCCGGGACAGGGGCAAATCTGGGGCCAACGTCCTGACTTTC.